Following are 18 T cell receptor beta chains from one sample sequenced in a study of CD8+CD57+ T cells in acquired aplastic anemia. Researchers used genomic DNA as the template to profile TCR beta VDJ and CDR3. TCRdb called the reads again in MiXCR, with one record for every CDR3 protein. The sample holds 300,000 or so distinct CDR3 sequences, roughly 53% seen once. All patients picked for sequencing had shown, by flow cytometry, an expansion of CD8+CD57+ cells. Sequencing was performed on sorted CD4+, CD8+, or CD8+CD57+ T cells (not recorded which) from PBMCs. Receptors were obtained from a human donor with aplastic anemia.

The chain employs TRBV7-9 and TRBJ2-3; the D gene is possibly TRBD2 (6 bases). V lost 1 base and J lost 5, with 16 bases in between. CDR1 is SEHNR, CDR2 FQNEAQ, per germline (reference sequence). CDR3 size: 16 residues. CDR3 amino acids: CASSLGEAGSGDTQYF. The CDR3, as DNA: TGTGCCAGCAGCTTAGGGGAGGCGGGCTCGGGAGATACGCAGTATTTT.

V is TRBV5-1 and J is TRBJ1-6; 7 nucleotides align to TRBD1. CDR1 and CDR2 from the germline V gene are SGHRS and YFSETQ. V lost 5 bases, J lost 9 bases, and 8 bases stayed unmatched. The CDR3 covers 14 residues. The CDR3 loop reads CASSLPGQISPLHF. The CDR3 DNA reads TGCGCCAGCAGTTTACCGGGACAGATTTCACCCCTCCACTTT.

Turning to this clonotype: The conserved phenylalanine or tryptophan normally closing the CDR3 is absent here, so this likely arose from a read error. The rearrangement joins TRBV19 to TRBJ2-3; 8 nucleotides agree with TRBD2. Germline V lookup: CDR1 LNHDA, CDR2 SQIVND (reference sequence). The CDR3 is 15 residues long. The CDR3 is CASSTSGLSIDTQYL. The DNA for the CDR3 is TGTGCCAGTAGTACTAGCGGGCTTAGCATAGATACGCAGTATCTT.

This clonotype was picked up a small number of times. This chain uses TRBV7-8 with TRBJ2-7; D remains unclear. V lost 1 base and J lost 3, with 10 bases in between. Germline V gene lookup returns CDR1 SGHVS and CDR2 FQNEAQ. The CDR3 sequence is 14 residues long. The CDR3, as DNA: TGTGCCAGCAGCTTAGTTGCATTGGGCTACGAGCAGTACTTC. Amino acids: CASSLVALGYEQYF.

This clonotype has only one observation. The chain links TRBV5-1 to TRBJ2-1, with 16 bases matching TRBD2. The CDR3 is 19 residues long. J gave up 4 bases and V 3 bases, and 10 bases lay outside the gene matches. Germline values: CDR1 SGHRS, CDR2 YFSETQ. Here the CDR3 DNA reads TGCGCCAGCAGCTCCTCCGGGACTAGCGGGAGGGCCGCGTACAATGAGCAGTTCTTC. Translated: CASSSSGTSGRAAYNEQFF.

The chain uses TRBV20-1 and TRBJ2-5, with TRBD2 matching 10 bases. Trimming took 1 base from V and 7 from J; bases not matched to a gene: 9. The CDR3 has 15 residues. Germline CDR1 is DFQATT and CDR2 is SNEGSKA (reference sequence). CDR3 nucleotide sequence: TGCAGTGCTAGAGCTCCTAGCGGGAGAATCGGGACCCAGTACTTC. It codes for CSARAPSGRIGTQYF.

This chain links TRBV20-1 with TRBJ2-7, with D possibly being TRBD1 (6 bases). Trimming cost V 8 bases and J 5 bases, with 19 bases left between them. CDR1 and CDR2 (germline): DFQATT, SNEGSKA (reference sequence). CDR3 length: 13 residues. DNA of the CDR3: TGCAGTCCTAACCCCACAGGGTTGCACGAGCAGTACTTC. Its protein product is CSPNPTGLHEQYF.

On this clonotype: Sequence at one end of the junction differs from germline and may be a read error. V is TRBV6-5 and J is TRBJ2-7; 8 nucleotides agree with TRBD1. The V gene's germline CDR1 is MNHEY and CDR2 SVGAGI. The CDR3 is 15 residues long. The CDR3 nucleotides read TGTGCCAGCAGGTACTCGCACGGACAGGGTAGAGAGCAGTACTTC. It translates to CASRYSHGQGREQYF.

The genes are TRBV27 and TRBJ1-5, with D possibly being TRBD1 (6 bases). The germline V gene has CDR1 MNHEY and CDR2 SMNVEV (reference sequence). Trimming took off 9 bases at V and 0 bases at J, with 12 bases between the two ends. The CDR3 contains 14 residues. CDR3 residues: CASWEGGSNQPQHF. For the CDR3, the DNA is TGTGCCAGTTGGGAGGGGGGTAGCAATCAGCCCCAGCATTTT.

This clonotype occurred a few times. This rearrangement joins TRBV28 to TRBJ1-1; perhaps TRBD1 as D (6 bases). Germline V lookup: CDR1 MDHEN, CDR2 SYDVKM. The V and J ends lost 5 bases and 4 bases respectively, with 17 bases between them. There are 15 residues in the CDR3. CDR3 coding DNA: TGTGCCAGCAGTCCCGCGGGACACGGTTTCACTGAAGCTTTCTTT. Translation gives CASSPAGHGFTEAFF. Together with reference TRBV28 and TRBJ1-1, the CDR3 gives the full variable domain: DVKVTQSSRYLVKRTGEKVFLECVQDMDHENMFWYRQDPGLGLRLIYFSYDVKMKEKGDIPEGYSVSREKKERFSLILESASTNQTSMYLCASSPAGHGFTEAFFGQGTRLTVV.

This rearrangement joins TRBV20-1 to TRBJ2-5, with TRBD1 identical over 11 bases. The CDR3 is 16 residues long. V was clipped by 1 base and J by 5 bases; unmatched bases: 9. The germline V gene encodes CDR1 DFQATT and CDR2 SNEGSKA (reference sequence). CDR3 DNA sequence: TGCAGTGCTAGAGGGTGGAGGACAGGGGGCTATGAGACCCAGTACTTC. Translating it yields CSARGWRTGGYETQYF.

Regarding this clonotype: A much larger clone differs from this one at a single base, so this may be a read error. The chain joins TRBV6-5 to TRBJ2-6, with D perhaps TRBD1 (5 bases). The CDR3 loop spans 17 amino acids. V was cut by 8 bases and J by 2 bases, with 19 bases left in between. Germline assignment: CDR1 MNHEY and CDR2 SVGAGI. In nucleotides, the CDR3 is TGTGCCAGCGCCAACTTTGGGGCTTTACCTGGGGCCAACGTCCTGACTTTC. It is translated as CASANFGALPGANVLTF.

CDR3 nucleotides: TGTGCCGACAGCGTTGGGGGGGGGCCGACTGAAGCTTTCTTT. Translated: CADSVGGGPTEAFF. The chain uses TRBV7-2 and TRBJ1-1; a possible D gene is TRBD1 (6 bases). The CDR3 has 14 amino acids. The germline gives CDR1 SGHTA, CDR2 FQGNSA. V lost 11 bases, J lost 5 bases, and 21 bases lay in between.

DNA for the CDR3: TGTGCCAGCAGCTTTGGGGTAATTCAGCCCCAGCATTTT. Protein: CASSFGVIQPQHF. This chain links TRBV7-4 with TRBJ1-5; no clear D. The CDR3 extends over 13 amino acids. Trimming removed 3 bases at V and 6 bases at J, with 9 bases between. CDR1 and CDR2 from the germline V gene are SGHVT and SQSDAQ.

V is TRBV20-1 and J is TRBJ2-7; the D gene is possibly TRBD2 (5 bases). V was clipped by 8 bases and J by 0 bases, with 11 bases between them. This CDR3 is 12 amino acids long. Germline CDR1 and CDR2: DFQATT and SNEGSKA (reference sequence). The CDR3 protein is CSTRASSYEQYF. CDR3 bases: TGCAGTACGAGGGCTAGCTCCTACGAGCAGTACTTC.

The V and J genes are TRBV10-3 and TRBJ1-2; 9 bases are shared with TRBD1. CDR1 is ENHRY, CDR2 SYGVKD, per germline. V lost 11 bases, J lost 6 bases, and 7 bases stayed unmatched. The CDR3 has 12 residues. CDR3 residues: CASDGTGNGYTF. The DNA of the CDR3 is TGTGCCTCGGACGGGACAGGGAATGGCTACACCTTC.

This clonotype was counted ten times or more. The rearrangement uses TRBV29-1 and TRBJ2-2; 9 positions agree with TRBD1. The length of the CDR3 is 15 residues. Trimming cost V 7 bases and J 4 bases; bases outside gene matches: 10. The germline V gene has CDR1 SQVTM and CDR2 ANQGSEA. The CDR3 nucleotides read TGCAGCGCAGACACAGGGGGCGTGGGCACCGGGGAGCTGTTTTTT. Translating it yields CSADTGGVGTGELFF.

V usage is TRBV9 and J usage is TRBJ2-3; D possibly corresponds to TRBD2 (5 bases). Per germline, CDR1 SGDLS and CDR2 YYNGEE. V was clipped by 0 bases and J by 3 bases, with 14 bases between them. The CDR3 runs 16 residues. The CDR3 is CASSVDGGSSTDTQYF. The CDR3, as DNA: TGTGCCAGCAGCGTAGATGGAGGCAGTTCAACAGATACGCAGTATTTT. Together with reference TRBV9 and TRBJ2-3, the CDR3 gives the full variable domain: DSGVTQTPKHLITATGQRVTLRCSPRSGDLSVYWYQQSLDQGLQFLIQYYNGEERAKGNILERFSAQQFPDLHSELNLSSLELGDSALYFCASSVDGGSSTDTQYFGPGTRLTVL.